This TCR beta chain was identified in a study of cytomegalovirus exposure and HLA in healthy donors. Study overall: Tens of millions of unique TCR sequences came from HLA-typed donors in an early release. Study-wide points: Several V segments, TRBV6-2 and TRBV6-3 among them, could not be told apart and were dropped.

Worth noting for this clone: Its antigen is still unknown.

The PCR employed 60 Vbeta primers together with 13 Jbeta primers. Assay: immunoSEQ multiplex PCR; the TCRdb copy retains only in-frame clones and omits some. The data contain 150,000 to 200,000 clones, about four fifths of them singletons. V was pared by 5 bases and J by 3 bases, with 16 bases between. Germline CDR1 and CDR2: LNHDA and SQIVND (reference sequence). CDR3 size: 15 residues. Specimen: PBMCs. The clonotype originates from a girl aged 5 to 17 in good health and CMV-seropositive. This chain connects TRBV19 to TRBJ1-2; tentatively, D is TRBD1 (5 bases). The CDR3 sequence is CASSSHGGNHYGYTF. CDR3 bases: TGTGCCAGTAGTTCCCACGGGGGGAACCACTATGGCTACACCTTC.